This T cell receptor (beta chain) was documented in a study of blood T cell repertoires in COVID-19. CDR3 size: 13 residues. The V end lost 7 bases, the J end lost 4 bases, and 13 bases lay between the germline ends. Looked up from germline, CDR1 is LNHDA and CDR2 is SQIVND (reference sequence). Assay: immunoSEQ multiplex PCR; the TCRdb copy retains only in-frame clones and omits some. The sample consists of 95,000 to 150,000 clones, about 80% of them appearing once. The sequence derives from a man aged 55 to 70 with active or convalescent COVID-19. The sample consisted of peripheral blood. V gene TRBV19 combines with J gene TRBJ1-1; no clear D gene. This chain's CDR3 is CASKSEYGTEAFF. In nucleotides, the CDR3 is TGTGCCAGTAAAAGTGAATACGGCACTGAAGCTTTCTTT.